This TCR beta chain derives from a study of OX40 agonist ivuxolimab in advanced cancers. For the study at large: Patients received the agonistic anti-OX40 (CD134) antibody ivuxolimab. Those enrolled were approximately 87% male, with a mean age of 60 years and ages from 23 to 79. Study results and limitations: In general, CD8+ T cells held more expanded clones than CD4+ did, on average.

Germline CDR1 reads KGHSH; CDR2 reads LQKENI. The CDR3 runs to 13 residues. V lost 1 base, J lost 9 bases, and 10 bases lay in between. As concerns this clone: The target antigen is unknown.

Produced via immunoSEQ multiplex PCR; TCRdb's table is partial and in-frame only. In the table there are tens of thousands of clones, approximately 90% of which are singletons. The chain combines TRBV18 with TRBJ2-1; D may match TRBD1 or TRBD2 (5 bases each). The clonotype originates from an adult with an advanced solid tumor such as melanoma, head and neck, liver or kidney cancer. This material consisted of CD4+ or CD8+ T cells sorted from blood, taken in a trial of the OX40 agonist ivuxolimab. CDR3 in amino acids: CASSPRGWIEQFF. Written as DNA, the CDR3 is TGTGCCAGCTCACCACGGGGGTGGATTGAGCAGTTCTTC.